A single sample gave rise to the 9 T cell receptor beta chains below, sequenced in a study of blood T cell repertoires in COVID-19. Assay used: immunoSEQ multiplex PCR; TCRdb lists only in-frame clones, some missing. The profile covers 55,000 to 80,000 clones, with roughly 82% appearing a single time and around 16% taken by the ten largest. Sequenced material: peripheral blood. The receptors here all came from a man older than 75 with active COVID-19.

This rearrangement joins TRBV12-2 to TRBJ2-7; TRBD2 was called by the table and not checked on the DNA. TRBV12-2 is tagged as a pseudogene. The CDR3 is 20 residues long. Here the CDR3 reads CASRLALRERPSVSSYEQYF. CDR3 bases: TGTGCAAGTCGCTTAGCGCTTCGGGAGCGACCTTCGGTGAGCTCCTACGAGCAGTACTTC.

The chain links TRBV2 to TRBJ1-4; 7 bases are shared with TRBD1. Germline V gives CDR1 SNHLY, CDR2 FYNNEI. This CDR3 comprises 15 residues. V lost 5 bases, J lost 7 bases, and 10 bases stayed unmatched. As DNA, the CDR3 is TGTGCCAGCAGTCCCCCCGGACAGGTGGGTGAAAAACTGTTTTTT. Residues: CASSPPGQVGEKLFF.

The chain links TRBV11-2 to TRBJ2-3; 7 nucleotides align to TRBD1. Germline V gives CDR1 SGHAT, CDR2 FQNNGV. Trimming took 5 bases from V and 2 from J; bases not matched to a gene: 10. The CDR3 has 16 residues. In DNA, the CDR3 is TGTGCCAGCAGCCCGCCCTGGGACAGATTCACAGATACGCAGTATTTT. Protein product: CASSPPWDRFTDTQYF.

This clone was detected only a few times. The V call is TRBV7-2, the J call TRBJ2-3; TRBD2 is a possible D gene (6 bases). The V gene lost 0 bases and the J gene lost 1 base, with 8 bases spanning the gap. This CDR3 spans 15 amino acids. Germline V gene sequence: CDR1 SGHTA, CDR2 FQGNSA. The CDR3 is CASSLALAGTDTQYF. The CDR3 coding sequence is TGTGCCAGCAGCTTAGCCTTAGCGGGCACAGATACGCAGTATTTT.

The V call is TRBV6-5, the J call TRBJ1-6, with a possible D match to TRBD1 (5 bases). V dropped 2 bases and J dropped 7 bases, with 12 bases sitting between them. Looked up from germline, CDR1 is MNHEY and CDR2 is SVGAGI. The CDR3 runs to 15 residues. The CDR3 loop reads CASSYVESGNSPLHF. CDR3 bases: TGTGCCAGCAGTTACGTTGAATCAGGGAATTCACCCCTCCACTTT.

This chain connects TRBV6-5 to TRBJ1-1, with D possibly TRBD1 on 6 matching bases. Germline CDR1 reads MNHEY; CDR2 reads SVGAGI. The CDR3 spans 15 residues. The V gene lost 6 bases and the J gene lost 0 bases, with 14 bases spanning the gap. CDR3 in amino acids: CASRIQDRLNTEAFF. The CDR3 DNA reads TGTGCCAGCAGAATCCAGGACAGATTGAACACTGAAGCTTTCTTT.

V is TRBV24-1 and J is TRBJ1-4; 8 bases are shared with TRBD1. This CDR3 is built from 15 residues. The V and J ends lost 4 bases and 8 bases, in that order; junction bases with no gene match: 8. CDR1 is KGHDR and CDR2 is SFDVKD in the germline V gene. CDR3 residues: CATSDSAGGNEKLFF. Here the CDR3 DNA reads TGTGCCACCAGTGACTCCGCAGGGGGCAACGAAAAACTGTTTTTT.

The chain combines TRBV7-9 with TRBJ2-3; the match to TRBD2 covers 14 bases. CDR3 length equals 17 residues. Germline lookup yields CDR1 SEHNR and CDR2 FQNEAQ (reference sequence). J lost 6 bases, V lost 5 bases, and 10 bases had no gene match. The CDR3 sequence: CASSPGTSGGSIDTQYF. As DNA, the CDR3 is TGTGCCAGCAGCCCGGGGACTAGCGGGGGTTCCATCGATACGCAGTATTTT.

The V gene is TRBV19, the J gene TRBJ1-1; 11 bases are shared with TRBD1. The CDR3 runs 16 residues. Germline V lookup: CDR1 LNHDA, CDR2 SQIVND (reference sequence). V lost 5 bases and J lost 5; bases outside the gene matches: 10. The CDR3 coding sequence is TGTGCCAGTAGTCCAGGGACAGGGGGAAGGAGGACTGAAGCTTTCTTT. It encodes CASSPGTGGRRTEAFF. Combining the CDR3 with reference TRBV19 and TRBJ1-1 gives the whole variable domain DGGITQSPKYLFRKEGQNVTLSCEQNLNHDAMYWYRQDPGQGLRLIYYSQIVNDFQKGDIAEGYSVSREKKESFPLTVTSAQKNPTAFYLCASSPGTGGRRTEAFFGQGTRLTVV.